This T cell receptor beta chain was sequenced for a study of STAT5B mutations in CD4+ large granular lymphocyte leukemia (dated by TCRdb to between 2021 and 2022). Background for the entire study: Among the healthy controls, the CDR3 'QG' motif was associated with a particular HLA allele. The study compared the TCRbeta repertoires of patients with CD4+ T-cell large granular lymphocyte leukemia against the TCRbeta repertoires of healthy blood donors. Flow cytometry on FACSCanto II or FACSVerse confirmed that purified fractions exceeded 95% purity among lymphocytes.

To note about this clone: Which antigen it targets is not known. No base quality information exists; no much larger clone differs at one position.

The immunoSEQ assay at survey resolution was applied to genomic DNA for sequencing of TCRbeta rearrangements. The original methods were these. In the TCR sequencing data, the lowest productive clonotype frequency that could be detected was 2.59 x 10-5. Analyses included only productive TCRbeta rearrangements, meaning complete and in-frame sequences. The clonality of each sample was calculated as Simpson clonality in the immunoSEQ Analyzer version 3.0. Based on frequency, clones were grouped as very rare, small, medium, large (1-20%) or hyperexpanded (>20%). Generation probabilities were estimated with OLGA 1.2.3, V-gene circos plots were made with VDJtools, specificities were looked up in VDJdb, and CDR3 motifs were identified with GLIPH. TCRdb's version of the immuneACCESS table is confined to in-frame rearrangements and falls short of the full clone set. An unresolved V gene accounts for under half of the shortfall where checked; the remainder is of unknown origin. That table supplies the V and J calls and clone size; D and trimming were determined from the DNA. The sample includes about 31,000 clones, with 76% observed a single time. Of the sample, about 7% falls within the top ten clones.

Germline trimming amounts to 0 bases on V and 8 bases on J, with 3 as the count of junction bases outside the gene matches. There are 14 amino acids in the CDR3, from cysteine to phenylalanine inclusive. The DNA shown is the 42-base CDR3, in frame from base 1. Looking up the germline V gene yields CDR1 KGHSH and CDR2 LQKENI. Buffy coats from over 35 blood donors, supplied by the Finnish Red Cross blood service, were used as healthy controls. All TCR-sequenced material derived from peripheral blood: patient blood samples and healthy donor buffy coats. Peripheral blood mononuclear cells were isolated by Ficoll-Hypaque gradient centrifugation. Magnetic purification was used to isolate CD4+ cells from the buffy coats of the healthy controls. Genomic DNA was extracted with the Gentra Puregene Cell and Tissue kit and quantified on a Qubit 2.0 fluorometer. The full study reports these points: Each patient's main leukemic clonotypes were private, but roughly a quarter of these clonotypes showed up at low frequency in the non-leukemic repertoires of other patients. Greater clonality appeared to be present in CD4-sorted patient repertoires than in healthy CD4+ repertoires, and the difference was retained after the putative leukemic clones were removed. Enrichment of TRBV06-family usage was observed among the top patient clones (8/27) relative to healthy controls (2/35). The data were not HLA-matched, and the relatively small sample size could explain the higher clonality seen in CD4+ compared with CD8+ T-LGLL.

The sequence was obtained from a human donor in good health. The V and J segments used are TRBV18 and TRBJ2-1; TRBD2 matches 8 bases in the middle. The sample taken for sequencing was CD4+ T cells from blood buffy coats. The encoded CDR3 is CASSPPSGIHEQFF. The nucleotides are TGTGCCAGCTCACCACCTAGCGGGATCCATGAGCAGTTCTTC.